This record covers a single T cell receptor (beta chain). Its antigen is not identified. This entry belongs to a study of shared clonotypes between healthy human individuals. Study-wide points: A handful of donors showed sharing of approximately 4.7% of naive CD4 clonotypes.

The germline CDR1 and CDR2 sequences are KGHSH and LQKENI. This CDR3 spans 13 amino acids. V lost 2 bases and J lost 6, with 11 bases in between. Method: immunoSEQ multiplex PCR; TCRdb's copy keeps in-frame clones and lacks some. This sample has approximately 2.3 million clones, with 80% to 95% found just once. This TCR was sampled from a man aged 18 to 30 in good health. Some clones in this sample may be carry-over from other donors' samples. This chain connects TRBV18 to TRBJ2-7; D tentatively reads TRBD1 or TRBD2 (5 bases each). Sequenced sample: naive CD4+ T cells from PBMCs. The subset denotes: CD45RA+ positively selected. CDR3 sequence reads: CASSPRGESEQYF. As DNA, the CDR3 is TGTGCCAGCTCACCAAGGGGAGAGAGCGAGCAGTACTTC.